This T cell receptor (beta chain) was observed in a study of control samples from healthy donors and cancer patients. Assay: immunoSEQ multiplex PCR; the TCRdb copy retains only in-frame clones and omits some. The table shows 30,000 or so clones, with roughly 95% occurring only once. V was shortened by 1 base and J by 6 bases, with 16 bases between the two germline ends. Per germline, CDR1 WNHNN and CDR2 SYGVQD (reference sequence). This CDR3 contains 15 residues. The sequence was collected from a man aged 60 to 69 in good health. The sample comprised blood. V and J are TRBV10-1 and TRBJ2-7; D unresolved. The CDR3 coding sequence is TGCGCCAGCAGTGAGTTTCCGTCGACCGGGTCCGAGCAGTACTTC. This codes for CASSEFPSTGSEQYF.